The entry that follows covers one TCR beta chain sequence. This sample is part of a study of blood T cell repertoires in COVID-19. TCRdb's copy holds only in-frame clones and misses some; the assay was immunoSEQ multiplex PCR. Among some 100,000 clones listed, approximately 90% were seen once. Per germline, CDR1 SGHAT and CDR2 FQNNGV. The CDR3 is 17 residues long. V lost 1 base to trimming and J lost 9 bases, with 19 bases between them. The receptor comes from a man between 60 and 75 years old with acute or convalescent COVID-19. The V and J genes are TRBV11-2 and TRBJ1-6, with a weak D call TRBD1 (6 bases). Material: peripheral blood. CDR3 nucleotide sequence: TGTGCCAGCAGCTTAGGCGGGGGCAGGCCGTTCGGTTCACCCCTCCACTTT. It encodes CASSLGGGRPFGSPLHF.